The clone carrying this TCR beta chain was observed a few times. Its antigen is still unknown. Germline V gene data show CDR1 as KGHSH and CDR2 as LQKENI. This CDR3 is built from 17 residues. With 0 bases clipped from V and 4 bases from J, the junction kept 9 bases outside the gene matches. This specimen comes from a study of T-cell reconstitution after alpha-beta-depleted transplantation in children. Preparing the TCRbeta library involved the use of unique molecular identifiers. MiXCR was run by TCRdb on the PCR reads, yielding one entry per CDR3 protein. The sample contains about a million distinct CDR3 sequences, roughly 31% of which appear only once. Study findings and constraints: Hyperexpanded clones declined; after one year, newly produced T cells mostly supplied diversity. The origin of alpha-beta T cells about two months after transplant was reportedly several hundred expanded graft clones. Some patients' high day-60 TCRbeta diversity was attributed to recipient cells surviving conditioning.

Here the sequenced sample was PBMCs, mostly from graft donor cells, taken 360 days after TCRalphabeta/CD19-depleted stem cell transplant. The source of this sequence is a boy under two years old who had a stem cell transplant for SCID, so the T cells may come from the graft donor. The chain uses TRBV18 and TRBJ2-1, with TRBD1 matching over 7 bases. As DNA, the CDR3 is TGTGCCAGCTCACCACCGAATAAGGGGGCACCATACAATGAGCAGTTCTTC. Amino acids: CASSPPNKGAPYNEQFF. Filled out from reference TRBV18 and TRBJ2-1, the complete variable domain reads NAGVMQNPRHLVRRRGQEARLRCSPMKGHSHVYWYRQLPEEGLKFMVYLQKENIIDESGMPKERFSAEFPKEGPSILRIQQVVRGDSAAYFCASSPPNKGAPYNEQFFGPGTRLTVL.